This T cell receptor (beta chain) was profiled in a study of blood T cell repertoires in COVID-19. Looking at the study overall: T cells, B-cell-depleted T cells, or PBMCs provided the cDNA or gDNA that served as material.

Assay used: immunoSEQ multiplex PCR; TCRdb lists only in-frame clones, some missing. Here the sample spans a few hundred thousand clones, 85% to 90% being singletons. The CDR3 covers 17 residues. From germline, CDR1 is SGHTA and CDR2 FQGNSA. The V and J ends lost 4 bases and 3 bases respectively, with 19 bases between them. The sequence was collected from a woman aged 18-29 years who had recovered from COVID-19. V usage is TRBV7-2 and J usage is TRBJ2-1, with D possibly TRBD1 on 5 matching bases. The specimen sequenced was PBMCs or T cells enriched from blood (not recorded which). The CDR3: CASSSNNLGALYNEQFF. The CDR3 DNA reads TGTGCCAGCAGCTCAAATAATCTAGGGGCACTCTACAATGAGCAGTTCTTC.